Shown below are 13 T cell receptor beta chains from a single sample sequenced in a study of control samples from healthy donors and cancer patients. The table came from immunoSEQ multiplex PCR; TCRdb's copy has only in-frame clones and leaves some out. Counted here are fewer than 95,000 clones, 91% occurring once; the ten biggest clones make up approximately 15%. Material for sequencing was blood. The receptors originated from a man aged 25-45 years in good health.

This rearrangement joins TRBV7-8 to TRBJ2-4, with D perhaps assigned TRBD1 or TRBD2 (6 bases each). V lost 6 bases and J 0 bases, leaving 24 bases between the germline ends. Germline V CDR1 and CDR2: SGHVS, FQNEAQ. This CDR3 region has 19 residues. CDR3 sequence: CASSRGSFKRGIAKNIQYF. The CDR3 DNA reads as TGTGCCAGCAGTCGGGGGTCCTTTAAAAGGGGGATAGCCAAAAACATTCAGTACTTC.

This clone was seen just once. V and J are TRBV21-1 and TRBJ1-2; the D segment call TRBD1 is taken from the table without a DNA check. TRBV21-1 is a recognized pseudogene. The CDR3 is made up of 16 amino acids. The CDR3 nucleotides are TGTGCCAGCAGCCGCGACGGGACAGGGGGTTGGTATGGCTACACCTTC. Translated: CASSRDGTGGWYGYTF.

The chain links TRBV6-2 or TRBV6-3 to TRBJ1-5, with no clear D. Trimming left V 6 bases short and J 0 bases short, with 15 bases between. The germline V gene has CDR1 MNHEY and CDR2 SVGEGT. This CDR3 region has 16 residues. The CDR3 here is CASSPRGKASNQPQHF. The DNA for the CDR3 is TGTGCCAGCAGCCCCAGAGGCAAGGCTAGCAATCAGCCCCAGCATTTT.

This clone has only a few counts. This chain's CDR3 is CATSGTAQYEQYF. CDR3 DNA: TGTGCCACATCCGGGACAGCCCAATACGAGCAGTACTTC. The chain has TRBV6-5 and TRBJ2-7, with 7 bases identical to TRBD1. The V and J ends lost 10 bases and 4 bases, in that order; junction bases with no gene match: 10. CDR3 size: 13 residues. Per the germline V gene, CDR1 is MNHEY and CDR2 is SVGAGI.

Here the CDR3 reads CASSQENGRTNNQPQHF. In nucleotides, the CDR3 is TGCGCCAGCAGCCAAGAGAACGGACGGACGAACAATCAGCCCCAGCATTTT. V gene TRBV4-1 combines with J gene TRBJ1-5; D unclear. The CDR3 contains 17 residues. The V gene lost 0 bases and the J gene lost 3 bases, with 15 bases spanning the gap. The germline gives CDR1 MGHRA, CDR2 YSYEKL.

This chain connects TRBV5-4 to TRBJ1-4; D is perhaps TRBD1 (6 bases). CDR1 and CDR2 (germline): SGHNT, YYREEE (reference sequence). Trimming left V 4 bases short and J 0 bases short, with 13 bases between. There are 16 residues in the CDR3. The CDR3 is CASSTGQRATNEKLFF. The CDR3 DNA sequence: TGTGCCAGCAGCACCGGACAGCGAGCAACTAATGAAAAACTGTTTTTT.

V gene TRBV6-6 combines with J gene TRBJ2-7, with 16 bases aligning to TRBD2. The germline gives CDR1 MNHNY, CDR2 SVGAGI (reference sequence). There are 15 residues in the CDR3. V was pared by 8 bases and J by 2 bases, with 3 bases of the junction left unmatched. CDR3 sequence reads: CASGGTSGRAYEQYF. CDR3 nucleotides: TGTGCCAGCGGTGGGACTAGCGGGAGGGCCTACGAGCAGTACTTC.

This clone was counted between two and nine times. The chain is built from TRBV2 and TRBJ1-2, with no clear D. The CDR3 loop spans 15 amino acids. CDR1 SNHLY and CDR2 FYNNEI come from the germline V gene. Trimming took 7 bases from V and 4 from J, leaving 19 bases between them. CDR3 region: CASNVGGQDTYGYTF. The CDR3 nucleotides are TGTGCCAGCAATGTGGGAGGTCAGGATACCTATGGCTACACCTTC.

The J gene is TRBJ1-1, the V gene TRBV27; D call uncertain. V gave up 10 bases and J gave up 4 bases, with 10 bases separating them. Germline V CDR1 and CDR2: MNHEY, SMNVEV (reference sequence). The CDR3 loop spans 11 amino acids. The CDR3 DNA follows: TGTGCCACCAAGACACTCACTGAAGCTTTCTTT. It yields the protein CATKTLTEAFF.

This clone was seen only once. V and J are TRBV19 and TRBJ1-3, with a weak D call TRBD1 (5 bases). The CDR3 spans 14 residues. V was clipped by 7 bases and J by 11 bases, with 21 bases between them. CDR1 LNHDA and CDR2 SQIVND come from the germline V gene (reference sequence). The CDR3 reads CASTLGTPGGPIYF. Written as DNA, the CDR3 is TGTGCCAGTACCCTCGGGACTCCCGGCGGGCCCATATATTTT. Variable domain in full (rest from reference TRBV19 and TRBJ1-3): DGGITQSPKYLFRKEGQNVTLSCEQNLNHDAMYWYRQDPGQGLRLIYYSQIVNDFQKGDIAEGYSVSREKKESFPLTVTSAQKNPTAFYLCASTLGTPGGPIYFGEGSWLTVV.

The V call is TRBV4-3, the J call TRBJ2-2; D unresolved. The CDR3 consists of 16 residues. V was pared by 0 bases and J by 1 base, with 9 bases between. Germline CDR1 is LGHNA and CDR2 is YSLEER. CDR3 in amino acids: CASSQDPAGNTGELFF. The CDR3 nucleotides are TGCGCCAGCAGCCAAGATCCGGCAGGGAACACCGGGGAGCTGTTTTTT.

This clone was seen just once. The genes are TRBV4-1 and TRBJ1-1; D is perhaps TRBD1 (5 bases). Germline loops: CDR1 MGHRA, CDR2 YSYEKL. With 5 bases removed from V and 2 bases from J, the gap between germline ends came to 15 bases. This CDR3 is 15 amino acids long. The CDR3 spells CASSFRVGVNTEAFF. In DNA form, the CDR3 reads TGCGCCAGCAGCTTCAGGGTGGGGGTTAACACTGAAGCTTTCTTT.

J is TRBJ2-5 and V is TRBV3-1 (or the pseudogene TRBV3-2), with TRBD2 matching over 8 bases. CDR1 and CDR2 (germline): LGHDT, YNNKEL (reference sequence). The CDR3 length is 17 residues. Trimming at V came to 0 bases and at J to 2 bases, leaving 8 bases not matched to a gene. The CDR3 loop reads CASSQDRGGRIQETQYF. The CDR3 region has the DNA TGTGCCAGCAGCCAAGATCGGGGGGGGCGGATACAAGAGACCCAGTACTTC.